This T cell receptor beta chain comes out of a study of control samples from healthy donors and cancer patients. This clone was recorded only once. Clones were read by immunoSEQ multiplex PCR, and TCRdb kept only the in-frame ones, dropping some. The table records fewer than 150,000 clones, about 89% of them present only once. The V end lost 3 bases, the J end lost 4 bases, and 9 bases lay between the germline ends. The CDR3 length is 13 residues. The germline gives CDR1 PRHDT, CDR2 FYEKMQ (reference sequence). The J gene is TRBJ1-2, the V gene TRBV13; D possibly corresponds to TRBD1 (5 bases). The sequencing input was blood. This receptor was obtained from a woman aged 18-30 years in good health. The CDR3 sequence is CASSFGTAYGYTF. CDR3 sequence (DNA): TGTGCCAGCAGCTTCGGGACCGCCTATGGCTACACCTTC.